Presented here are 24 T cell receptor beta chains from one specimen sequenced in a study of blood T cell repertoires in COVID-19. Sequenced by immunoSEQ multiplex PCR; TCRdb stores in-frame clones only, minus some. The table shows about 100,000 clones, with about 80% occurring only once. The sequenced sample was peripheral blood. These receptors came from a woman in her 70s with acute or convalescent COVID-19.

V and J are TRBV30 and TRBJ2-4, with TRBD1 matching 7 bases. Germline loops: CDR1 GTSNPN, CDR2 SVGIG (reference sequence). The CDR3 extends over 15 amino acids. After removal of 0 bases from V and 2 bases from J, the junction contained 4 bases not matched to a gene. The DNA for the CDR3 is TGTGCCTGGAGTGTTACAGGGGCAACCAAAAACATTCAGTACTTC. Translating it yields CAWSVTGATKNIQYF.

This chain connects TRBV2 to TRBJ1-5; 7 bases fit TRBD1. This CDR3 contains 12 residues. The junction had 8 bases not matched to a gene; V was cut back by 3 bases and J by 15 bases. The germline V gene encodes CDR1 SNHLY and CDR2 FYNNEI. The chain's CDR3 is CASSDNRGMPHF. The CDR3 nucleotides are TGTGCCAGCAGTGATAACAGGGGAATGCCGCATTTT.

V and J are TRBV12-3 or TRBV12-4 and TRBJ2-7; perhaps TRBD1 as D (6 bases). CDR3 length equals 13 residues. V was clipped by 3 bases and J by 3 bases, with 9 bases between them. The CDR3: CASSFGQNYEQYV. In DNA, the CDR3 is TGTGCCAGCAGTTTTGGACAGAACTACGAGCAGTACGTC.

In this sample, this clone turned up many times. The rearrangement joins TRBV6-7 to TRBJ2-7, with TRBD1 matching over 8 bases. TRBV6-7 is an ORF for which the function is uncertain. The CDR3 consists of 15 residues. Losses at the gene ends were 2 bases for V and 9 bases for J; bases not matched to a gene: 12. As DNA, the CDR3 is TGTGCCAGCAGTTACAGGGACAGGTACTTTTGTGGGCAGTACTTC. Translating it yields CASSYRDRYFCGQYF.

This clone showed up just once. This chain uses TRBV19 with TRBJ1-5, with 7 bases aligning to TRBD1. Trimming at V came to 9 bases and at J to 5 bases, leaving 7 bases not matched to a gene. Germline assignment: CDR1 LNHDA and CDR2 SQIVND (reference sequence). The length of the CDR3 is 13 residues. The CDR3 spells CASQQGTHQPQHF. The CDR3 DNA sequence: TGTGCCAGCCAACAGGGGACCCATCAGCCCCAGCATTTT.

CDR3 nucleotides: TGTGCCAGCAGTCACGGACTAGCTGTCGATGAGCAGTTCTTC. Its translation: CASSHGLAVDEQFF. This chain connects TRBV7-3 to TRBJ2-1; 8 bases match TRBD2. Trimming at V came to 6 bases and at J to 8 bases, leaving 9 bases not matched to a gene. CDR3 length: 14 residues. Germline values: CDR1 SGHTA, CDR2 FQGTGA.

The chain uses TRBV21-1 and TRBJ2-3; the tabulated D call, TRBD1, remains unverified against the DNA. TRBV21-1 is described as a pseudogene. This CDR3 is 13 amino acids long. This chain's CDR3 is CASSKESMDTQYF. The CDR3 nucleotides are TGTGCCAGCAGCAAAGAATCCATGGATACGCAGTATTTT.

The chain combines TRBV19 with TRBJ1-6; the match to TRBD1 covers 7 bases. Germline CDR1 and CDR2: LNHDA and SQIVND (reference sequence). CDR3 length: 15 residues. J was trimmed by 14 bases and V by 3 bases; bases with no gene match: 13. This CDR3 reads CASSIRDRGPLSLHF. DNA for the CDR3: TGTGCCAGTAGTATCCGGGACAGAGGCCCATTGTCCCTCCACTTT. Full variable domain (rest looked up from reference TRBV19 and TRBJ1-6): DGGITQSPKYLFRKEGQNVTLSCEQNLNHDAMYWYRQDPGQGLRLIYYSQIVNDFQKGDIAEGYSVSREKKESFPLTVTSAQKNPTAFYLCASSIRDRGPLSLHFGNGTRLTVT.

This clone has just one count. The chain is built from TRBV6-5 and TRBJ2-3, with D tentatively TRBD1 (6 bases). Trimming took 6 bases from V and 0 from J, leaving 10 bases between them. Per germline, CDR1 MNHEY and CDR2 SVGAGI. CDR3 length: 14 residues. Here the CDR3 DNA reads TGTGCCAGCAGAAGGACAGAAAGCACAGATACGCAGTATTTT. This codes for CASRRTESTDTQYF.

The V gene is TRBV19, the J gene TRBJ1-4, with unresolved D. This CDR3 comprises 13 residues. V was pared by 5 bases and J by 6 bases, with 10 bases between. Germline V gives CDR1 LNHDA, CDR2 SQIVND (reference sequence). The CDR3 reads CASSHAADEKLFF. CDR3 coding DNA: TGTGCCAGTAGTCACGCGGCTGATGAAAAACTGTTTTTT. The full variable domain, completed using reference TRBV19 and TRBJ1-4, is DGGITQSPKYLFRKEGQNVTLSCEQNLNHDAMYWYRQDPGQGLRLIYYSQIVNDFQKGDIAEGYSVSREKKESFPLTVTSAQKNPTAFYLCASSHAADEKLFFGSGTQLSVL.

The rearrangement uses TRBV9 and TRBJ2-3, with D possibly matching TRBD2 (6 bases). Germline values: CDR1 SGDLS, CDR2 YYNGEE. There are 16 residues in the CDR3. Trimming shortened V by 1 base and J by 2 bases, and 14 bases separated the two germline ends. Written as DNA, the CDR3 is TGTGCCAGCAGCGTACTAGCGAGGGCTCTCACAGATACGCAGTATTTT. As protein: CASSVLARALTDTQYF.

V usage is TRBV11-2 and J usage is TRBJ2-1; D is perhaps TRBD2 (5 bases). The CDR3 extends over 14 amino acids. Germline values: CDR1 SGHAT, CDR2 FQNNGV. The V and J ends lost 1 base and 7 bases respectively, with 11 bases between them. The CDR3 DNA reads as TGTGCCAGCAGCTTAGCCCCTAGCAGGAATGAGCAGTTCTTC. It specifies CASSLAPSRNEQFF.

The V call is TRBV4-3, the J call TRBJ2-2; weak D call: TRBD2 (6 bases). CDR1 and CDR2 (germline): LGHNA, YSLEER. Between the trimmed V and J ends, which lost 1 base and 8 bases, there was a span of 11 bases. This CDR3 is 14 amino acids long. CDR3 residues: CASSQVMEGGELFF. CDR3 nucleotide sequence: TGCGCCAGCAGCCAAGTTATGGAGGGGGGGGAGCTGTTTTTT.

This clone appeared a single time. V is TRBV28 and J is TRBJ2-2, with D tentatively TRBD1 (8 bases). The CDR3 has 18 amino acids. Deletions cut 2 bases from V and 5 bases from J, with 21 bases between. CDR1 is MDHEN and CDR2 is SYDVKM in the germline V gene. The CDR3 sequence: CASSLLSGGQGLTGELFF. The DNA of the CDR3 is TGTGCCAGCAGTTTACTCTCGGGAGGACAGGGTCTTACCGGGGAGCTGTTTTTT.

This chain joins TRBV10-3 and TRBJ1-2, with D uncertain. Germline V gives CDR1 ENHRY, CDR2 SYGVKD. The CDR3 spans 12 residues. V lost 8 bases, J lost 6 bases, and 13 bases lay in between. The CDR3 protein is CAIADGGDGYTF. The CDR3 bases are TGTGCCATCGCTGACGGAGGCGATGGCTACACCTTC.

The chain recombines TRBV18 with TRBJ2-2; weak D call: TRBD2 (6 bases). Trimming removed 4 bases from V and 0 bases from J, with 9 bases in between. Germline CDR1 and CDR2: KGHSH and LQKENI. This CDR3 has 15 amino acids. CDR3 loop: CASSRRDSNTGELFF. The CDR3 region has the DNA TGTGCCAGCTCACGGAGGGATTCGAACACCGGGGAGCTGTTTTTT.

CDR3 loop: CASSLGSGTSENTEAFF. The DNA for the CDR3 is TGTGCCAGCAGCTTGGGGTCCGGGACATCCGAGAACACTGAAGCTTTCTTT. The chain recombines TRBV7-9 with TRBJ1-1; TRBD1 might be the D (6 bases). This CDR3 has 17 residues. The germline CDR1 and CDR2 sequences are SEHNR and FQNEAQ (reference sequence). The ends were cut back, 3 bases at V and 1 base at J, with 18 bases in the middle.

The rearrangement links TRBV10-1 to TRBJ1-1; the D gene is possibly TRBD1 (5 bases). The CDR3 covers 14 residues. The germline V and J ends were trimmed by 5 bases and 5 bases, with 15 bases remaining between them. Germline lookup yields CDR1 WNHNN and CDR2 SYGVQD (reference sequence). CDR3 sequence reads: CASSFAQGGTEAFF. The CDR3 DNA reads TGCGCCAGCAGTTTCGCGCAGGGTGGGACTGAAGCTTTCTTT.

The chain couples TRBV28 to TRBJ1-4, with 11 bases identical to TRBD1. This CDR3 has 15 amino acids. Germline trimming cut 7 bases from V and 8 bases from J; bases unmatched to any gene: 9. Per germline, CDR1 MDHEN and CDR2 SYDVKM. The chain's CDR3 is CASMTAGQGDEKLFF. Here the CDR3 DNA reads TGTGCCAGCATGACGGCGGGACAGGGGGACGAAAAACTGTTTTTT.

This rearrangement joins TRBV2 to TRBJ1-2; D possibly corresponds to TRBD1 (6 bases). Looked up from germline, CDR1 is SNHLY and CDR2 is FYNNEI. Trimming took off 5 bases at V and 4 bases at J, with 14 bases between the two ends. The CDR3 sequence is 14 residues long. The CDR3 region is CASSPDSLPYGYTF. The CDR3 DNA reads TGTGCCAGCAGTCCGGACAGCCTACCCTATGGCTACACCTTC.

V and J are TRBV24-1 and TRBJ1-1; D is perhaps TRBD1 (5 bases). Germline CDR1 is KGHDR and CDR2 is SFDVKD. This CDR3 comprises 13 residues. Trimming removed 8 bases from V and 7 bases from J, with 16 bases in between. The CDR3 DNA sequence: TGTGCCACCACCCTTGGGGGGGGTAGTGAAGCTTTCTTT. It yields the protein CATTLGGGSEAFF.

The chain joins TRBV5-1 to TRBJ2-1; 13 bases map to TRBD2. The V gene's germline CDR1 is SGHRS and CDR2 YFSETQ. The CDR3 has 15 residues. V lost 1 base and J lost 10; bases outside the gene matches: 5. CDR3 in DNA: TGCGCCAGCAGCTTGACTAGCGGGGGGGCCCACGAGCAGTTCTTC. Protein sequence: CASSLTSGGAHEQFF.

The rearrangement links TRBV6-2 or TRBV6-3 to TRBJ1-5, with D perhaps matching TRBD1 (6 bases). From germline, CDR1 is MNHEY and CDR2 SVGEGT. The V end was cut by 5 bases, the J end by 2 bases, with 16 bases between. This CDR3 region has 16 residues. The chain's CDR3 is CASSLPRGIGNQPQHF. The CDR3 nucleotides are TGTGCCAGCAGTCTGCCCAGGGGAATTGGCAATCAGCCCCAGCATTTT.

J is TRBJ2-2 and V is TRBV7-8; D perhaps matches TRBD2 (6 bases). This CDR3 has 14 amino acids. Germline CDR1 and CDR2: SGHVS and FQNEAQ. V was trimmed by 5 bases and J by 8 bases, leaving 15 bases between them. The CDR3 bases are TGTGCCAGCAGCGAGAACGGGGGATCTGGGGAGCTGTTTTTT. Translation gives CASSENGGSGELFF.